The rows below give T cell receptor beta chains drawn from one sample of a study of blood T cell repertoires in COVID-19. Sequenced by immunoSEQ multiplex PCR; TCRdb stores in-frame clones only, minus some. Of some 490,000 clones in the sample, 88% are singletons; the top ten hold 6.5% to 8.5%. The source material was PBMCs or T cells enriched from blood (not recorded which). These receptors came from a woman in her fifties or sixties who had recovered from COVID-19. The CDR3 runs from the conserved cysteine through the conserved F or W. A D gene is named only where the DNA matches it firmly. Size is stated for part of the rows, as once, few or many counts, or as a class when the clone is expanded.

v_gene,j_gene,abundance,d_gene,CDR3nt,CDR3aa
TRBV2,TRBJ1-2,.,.,TGTGCCAGCAGCCCCTTGAGTGGCTACACCTTC,CASSPLSGYTF
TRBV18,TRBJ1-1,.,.,TGTGCCAGCTCACCCGGGACATCAAGCACTGAAGCTTTCTTT,CASSPGTSSTEAFF
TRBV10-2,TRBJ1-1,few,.,TGCGCCATTTCAACCCGGGAGGGGCTACAAGCTTTCTTT,CAISTREGLQAFF
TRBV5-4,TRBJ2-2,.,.,TGTGCCAGCAGCTTGGCCACAGGGTTGGGGGAGCTGTTTTTT,CASSLATGLGELFF
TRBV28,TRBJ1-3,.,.,TGTGCCAGCAGTCCGAACTTCTCTGGAAACACCATATATTTT,CASSPNFSGNTIYF
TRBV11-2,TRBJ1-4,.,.,TGTGCCAGCAGCTTAGTCCGAGGCGAAAAACTGTTTTTT,CASSLVRGEKLFF
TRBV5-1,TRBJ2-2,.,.,TGCGCCAGCAGCTTGGCAGTAGCTGTGTCGGCCGGGGAGCTGTTTTTT,CASSLAVAVSAGELFF
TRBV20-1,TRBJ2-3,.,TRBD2,TGCAGTGCTAGTCCCGGGGGGGGAGATACGCAGTATTTT,CSASPGGGDTQYF
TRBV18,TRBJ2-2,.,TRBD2,TGTGCCAGCTCACCGAGACTAGCGGGGAACACCGGGGAGCTGTTTTTT,CASSPRLAGNTGELFF
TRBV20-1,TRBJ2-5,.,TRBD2,TGCAGTGCTAGTAATGCCCGGGGGGGAGAGACCCAGTACTTC,CSASNARGGETQYF
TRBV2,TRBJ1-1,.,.,TGTGCCAGCAGTGCAGGGGTCGAGACTGAAGCTTTCTTT,CASSAGVETEAFF
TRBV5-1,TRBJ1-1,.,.,TGCGCCAGCAGCTTCCTCGGACCCCGGGGGGCTGAAGCTTTCTTT,CASSFLGPRGAEAFF
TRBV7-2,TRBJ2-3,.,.,TGTGCCAGCGGAGGAAATACGCAGTATTTT,CASGGNTQYF
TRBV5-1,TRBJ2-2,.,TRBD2,TGCGCCAGCAGCTTGAGGGAGGGAGAGTCCGGGGAGCTGTTTTTT,CASSLREGESGELFF
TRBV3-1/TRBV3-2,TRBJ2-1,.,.,TGTGCCAGCAGCCAAGCTGAGCGAGGTGAGCAGTTCTTC,CASSQAERGEQFF
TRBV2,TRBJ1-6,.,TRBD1,TGTGCCAGCAGACAGGGGAATTATAATTCACCCCTCCACTTT,CASRQGNYNSPLHF
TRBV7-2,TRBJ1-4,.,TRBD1,TGTGCCAGCAGCGCCCGGGACAGGGGGCTGGAAAAACTGTTTTTT,CASSARDRGLEKLFF
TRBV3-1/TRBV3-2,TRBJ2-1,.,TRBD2,TGTGCCAGCAGCCAAGACGCGGGGGGCCACAATGAGCAGTTCTTC,CASSQDAGGHNEQFF
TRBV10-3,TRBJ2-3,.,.,TGTGCCATCAGTGAGTTACTAGCAGCCCCTAGCACAGATACGCAGTATTTT,CAISELLAAPSTDTQYF
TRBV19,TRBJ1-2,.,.,TGTGCCAGTAGCAGCCCAGGGTCGGAGGGTTCTAACTATGGCTACACCTTC,CASSSPGSEGSNYGYTF
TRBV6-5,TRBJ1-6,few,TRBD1,TGTGCCACCTTGGGACAGTATAATTCACCCCTCCACTTT,CATLGQYNSPLHF
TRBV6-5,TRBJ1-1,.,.,TGTGCCAGCAGTTACTCGCGGCACCTGAACACTGAAGCTTTCTTT,CASSYSRHLNTEAFF
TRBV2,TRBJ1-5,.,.,TGTGCCAGCAGTGTTAACGGGGGAAGCAATCAGCCCCAGCATTTT,CASSVNGGSNQPQHF
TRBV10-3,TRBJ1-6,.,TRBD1,TGTGCCATCAGTCTCGGACAGGGTGGGTCACCCCTCCACTTT,CAISLGQGGSPLHF
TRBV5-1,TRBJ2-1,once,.,TGCGCCAGCAGCTTGGGCCAGGCCAGCTACAATGAGCAGTTCTTC,CASSLGQASYNEQFF
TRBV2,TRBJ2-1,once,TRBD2,TGTGCCAGCAGCGAGGGCCTAGCGGGGGGGTCCGGTGAGCAGTTCTTC,CASSEGLAGGSGEQFF
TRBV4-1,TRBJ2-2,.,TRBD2,TGCGCCAGCAGCCAAGATAAAGCGGGGGGGACCGGGGAGCTGTTTTTT,CASSQDKAGGTGELFF
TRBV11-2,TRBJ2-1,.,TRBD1,TGTGCCAGCAGACCAATCCCCCACCGGGACAGGGACTACAATGAGCAGTTCTTC,CASRPIPHRDRDYNEQFF
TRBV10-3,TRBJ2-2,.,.,TGTGCCATCAGTGAGTTAGGGGCGCCCGGGGAGCTGTTTTTT,CAISELGAPGELFF
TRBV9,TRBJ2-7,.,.,TGTGCCAGCAGCAACACGCAATACGAGCAGTACTTC,CASSNTQYEQYF
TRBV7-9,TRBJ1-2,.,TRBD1,TGTGCCAGCAGCCGTGGGACAGGGGAGGGCTACACCTTC,CASSRGTGEGYTF